The entry below gives a single TCR beta chain sequence along with its context. Germline CDR1 reads LNHDA; CDR2 reads SQIVND (reference sequence). J lost 7 bases, V lost 10 bases, and 16 bases had no gene match. The CDR3 consists of 16 residues. The data were obtained in a study of early stage breast cancer tumors. At the level of the study: Of about 17 invasive breast tumors, about a dozen were hormone receptor-positive, HER2-negative.

Assay used: immunoSEQ multiplex PCR; TCRdb lists only in-frame clones, some missing. The table has under 75,000 clones, about 74% seen once. The clonotype originates from a person aged 30-39 years with breast cancer. The sequenced sample was blood. This rearrangement joins TRBV19 to TRBJ2-1, with 10 nucleotides matching TRBD2. The CDR3 reads CATKEREGQGGNEQFF. CDR3 coding DNA: TGTGCCACCAAGGAGCGGGAGGGCCAAGGTGGGAATGAGCAGTTCTTC.